Listed here are 32 T cell receptor beta chains from one sample, sequenced in a study of T-cell reconstitution after alpha-beta-depleted transplantation in children. Preparation of the TCRbeta library was carried out with unique molecular identifiers. Each CDR3 protein gets one entry after TCRdb re-called the PCR reads with MiXCR. The sample includes roughly 240,000 distinct CDR3 sequences, roughly 8.2% of them seen just once. The starting material was PBMCs, mostly from graft donor cells, obtained 180 days after TCRalphabeta/CD19-depleted stem cell transplant. The receptors derive from a male patient aged 10 to 17 who had a stem cell transplant for acute lymphoblastic leukemia, so the T cells may come from the graft donor.

This clonotype has a count of ten or more. The J gene is TRBJ1-1, the V gene TRBV7-9; no clear D. This CDR3 spans 14 amino acids. Germline lookup yields CDR1 SEHNR and CDR2 FQNEAQ (reference sequence). Trimming took 1 base from V and 1 from J, leaving 7 bases between them. The CDR3 DNA sequence: TGTGCCAGCAGCTTAGAATGGGGGAACACTGAAGCTTTCTTT. Translated: CASSLEWGNTEAFF. The variable domain in full, with the rest retrieved from reference TRBV7-9 and TRBJ1-1, is DTGVSQNPRHKITKRGQNVTFRCDPISEHNRLYWYRQTLGQGPEFLTYFQNEAQLEKSRLLSDRFSAERPKGSFSTLEIQRTEQGDSAMYLCASSLEWGNTEAFFGQGTRLTVV.

In its sample, this clonotype was seen many times. The gene calls are TRBV28 and TRBJ2-7, with 7 bases fitting TRBD2. The CDR3 is 16 amino acids. Germline V gene lookup returns CDR1 MDHEN and CDR2 SYDVKM. J lost 6 bases, V lost 6 bases, and 17 bases had no gene match. The CDR3 DNA reads as TGTGCCAGCAGCTCTCTCCTGGCGGGAGCCGACGTCGAGCAGTACTTC. Amino acids: CASSSLLAGADVEQYF.

The V and J genes are TRBV6-5 and TRBJ1-5; D not resolved. V lost 0 bases, J lost 0 bases, and 12 bases lay in between. This CDR3 spans 17 amino acids. The germline V gene encodes CDR1 MNHEY and CDR2 SVGAGI. The CDR3 is CASSYSTPLYSNQPQHF. The CDR3 DNA sequence: TGTGCCAGCAGTTACTCGACCCCCCTCTATAGCAATCAGCCCCAGCATTTT.

This clonotype was recorded at least ten times. The J gene is TRBJ2-7, the V gene TRBV7-2; D call uncertain. Germline CDR1 SGHTA, CDR2 FQGNSA. This CDR3 contains 13 residues. V gave up 5 bases and J gave up 4 bases, with 12 bases separating them. The CDR3 loop is CASSRELIYEQYF. Here the CDR3 DNA reads TGTGCCAGCAGCCGAGAATTAATTTACGAGCAGTACTTC.

This clonotype occurred many times. V usage is TRBV9 and J usage is TRBJ1-1; D call uncertain. V gave up 1 base and J gave up 1 base, with 11 bases separating them. This CDR3 contains 15 residues. Per the germline V gene, CDR1 is SGDLS and CDR2 is YYNGEE. The CDR3 DNA follows: TGTGCCAGCAGCGTATCGCAGCACTCGAACACTGAAGCTTTCTTT. Translating gives CASSVSQHSNTEAFF.

This clonotype was counted ten times or more. The chain uses TRBV20-1 and TRBJ2-7; D gene ambiguous. CDR1 DFQATT and CDR2 SNEGSKA come from the germline V gene (reference sequence). The V end was cut by 3 bases, the J end by 2 bases, with 14 bases between. The CDR3 runs to 14 residues. The CDR3 region has the DNA TGCAGTGCTAGTGACGGCTCCCTCACCTACGAGCAGTACTTC. Residues: CSASDGSLTYEQYF.

At least ten counts were recorded for this clonotype. This chain joins TRBV7-9 and TRBJ2-1, with D perhaps matching TRBD1 (6 bases). Trimming removed 4 bases at V and 7 bases at J, with 17 bases between. The CDR3 is 15 amino acids. CDR1 is SEHNR and CDR2 is FQNEAQ in the germline V gene (reference sequence). The CDR3 nucleotides read TGTGCCAGCAGCTCGGAGACAGGTGCCCTTAATGAGCAGTTCTTC. Translation gives CASSSETGALNEQFF.

This clonotype was picked up many times. The V call is TRBV6-1, the J call TRBJ2-4, with 7 bases that match TRBD2. Germline trimming cut 7 bases from V and 0 bases from J; bases unmatched to any gene: 3. The CDR3 contains 14 residues. CDR1 and CDR2 (germline): MNHNS, SASEGT. The CDR3 loop reads CASMGGSAKNIQYF. DNA for the CDR3: TGTGCCAGCATGGGGGGGTCAGCCAAAAACATTCAGTACTTC.

This clonotype was seen repeatedly, ten times or more. A read error may produce the germline difference seen at one junction end. This chain joins TRBV7-7 and TRBJ2-3; 7 bases map to TRBD2. The length of the CDR3 is 15 residues. CDR1 SSHAT and CDR2 FNYEAQ come from the germline V gene (reference sequence). CDR3 nucleotide sequence: TGTGCTAGCAGCTTCGGGCGGGGGAGCACAGATACGCAGTATTTT. Protein: CASSFGRGSTDTQYF.

This clonotype was detected many times. CDR3 nucleotides: TGTGCCAGCAGTTTGTTAGGACAGGGGGGAAACACCATATATTTT. Amino acid sequence: CASSLLGQGGNTIYF. The chain recombines TRBV28 with TRBJ1-3; 9 bases are a match to TRBD1. With V trimmed by 3 bases and J by 4 bases, 4 bases remained unmatched. The germline V gene has CDR1 MDHEN and CDR2 SYDVKM. The CDR3 covers 15 residues.

Many counts were recorded for this clonotype. This sequence joins TRBV25-1 and TRBJ2-3, with D perhaps matching TRBD1 (6 bases). V was pared by 1 base and J by 0 bases, with 8 bases between. This CDR3 comprises 15 residues. The germline V gene has CDR1 MGHDK and CDR2 SYGVNS. CDR3 nucleotide sequence: TGTGCCAGCAGTGAATTTGGGACAAGCACAGATACGCAGTATTTT. As protein: CASSEFGTSTDTQYF.

This clonotype has at least ten counts. The V call is TRBV7-8, the J call TRBJ2-1, with D tentatively TRBD2 (6 bases). The CDR3 has 16 residues. In germline, CDR1 is SGHVS, CDR2 FQNEAQ. Trimming left V 2 bases short and J 5 bases short, with 16 bases between. The CDR3 protein is CASSLPRLGRNNEQFF. CDR3 in DNA: TGTGCCAGCAGCTTACCCCGACTAGGGAGGAACAATGAGCAGTTCTTC.

This clonotype has just a few counts. The rearrangement uses TRBV20-1 and TRBJ1-2; a weak D match, TRBD1 (6 bases). Germline loops: CDR1 DFQATT, CDR2 SNEGSKA (reference sequence). V gave up 0 bases and J gave up 2 bases, with 16 bases separating them. This CDR3 spans 16 amino acids. The CDR3 spells CSARDPKGTGNYGYTF. In DNA, the CDR3 is TGCAGTGCTAGAGATCCCAAGGGAACAGGGAACTATGGCTACACCTTC.

At least ten counts were recorded for this clonotype. V and J are TRBV20-1 and TRBJ1-2; no firm D call. The germline V gene encodes CDR1 DFQATT and CDR2 SNEGSKA (reference sequence). Between the trimmed V and J ends, which lost 1 base and 0 bases, there was a span of 3 bases. This CDR3 is built from 12 residues. Written as DNA, the CDR3 is TGCAGTGCTAGAGCCACTAACTATGGCTACACCTTC. Translation gives CSARATNYGYTF.

This clonotype has ten or more counts. This chain links TRBV12-3 or TRBV12-4 with TRBJ2-5, with D possibly TRBD2 on 5 matching bases. The length of the CDR3 is 17 residues. Trimming cost V 5 bases and J 5 bases, with 24 bases left between them. CDR3 amino acids: CASSLLWSLAVQETQYF. The CDR3 nucleotides are TGTGCCAGCAGTCTCCTTTGGTCTCTAGCAGTGCAGGAGACCCAGTACTTC.

This clonotype was counted many times. The chain employs TRBV4-1 and TRBJ2-1, with TRBD2 identical over 7 bases. CDR1 is MGHRA, CDR2 YSYEKL, per germline. The CDR3 is 15 residues long. Germline trimming cut 2 bases from V and 9 bases from J; bases unmatched to any gene: 10. DNA of the CDR3: TGCGCCAGCAGCCAAAGACTAGCCCGTACCGGTGAGCAGTTCTTC. Its translation: CASSQRLARTGEQFF.

This clonotype occurred many times. V gene TRBV28 combines with J gene TRBJ1-3; no clear D. The CDR3 has 15 residues. Germline V gives CDR1 MDHEN, CDR2 SYDVKM. V was clipped by 2 bases and J by 0 bases, with 8 bases between them. CDR3 nucleotide sequence: TGTGCCAGCAGTTTAGGGATCTTCTCTGGAAACACCATATATTTT. As protein: CASSLGIFSGNTIYF.

The chain couples TRBV6-2 or TRBV6-3 to TRBJ2-7; 8 nucleotides align to TRBD1. The CDR3 is 15 amino acids. Per germline, CDR1 MNHEY and CDR2 SVGEGT. The V and J ends lost 6 bases and 3 bases, in that order; junction bases with no gene match: 10. The CDR3: CASRQPGQVLYEQYF. DNA for the CDR3: TGTGCCAGCAGACAACCGGGACAGGTACTCTACGAGCAGTACTTC.

Concerning this clonotype itself: A read error is possible here, since a much larger clone lies one base away. The V and J genes are TRBV20-1 and TRBJ2-7, with D possibly being TRBD2 (5 bases). Trimming stripped 3 bases from V and 2 bases from J, with 8 bases between. The CDR3 length is 12 residues. Germline V gene sequence: CDR1 DFQATT, CDR2 SNEGSKA (reference sequence). The CDR3 nucleotides read TGCAGTGCTAGCGGGAAGCCCTACGAGCAGTACTTC. It translates to CSASGKPYEQYF.

The chain uses TRBV3-1 and TRBJ1-2, with a weak D call TRBD1 (5 bases). The V end lost 1 base, the J end lost 5 bases, and 14 bases lay between the germline ends. The CDR3 has 15 residues. Germline loops: CDR1 LGHDT, CDR2 YNNKEL (reference sequence). The CDR3 coding sequence is TGTGCCAGCAGCCAAGCCCCGGGACTGCTTTATGGCTACACCTTC. It yields the protein CASSQAPGLLYGYTF.

This clonotype was picked up a small number of times. This chain connects TRBV19 to TRBJ1-5; unclear D gene. The CDR3 contains 15 residues. Germline V gives CDR1 LNHDA, CDR2 SQIVND (reference sequence). Trimming removed 5 bases from V and 0 bases from J, with 11 bases in between. CDR3 residues: CASSPYPYSNQPQHF. CDR3 nucleotide sequence: TGTGCCAGTAGTCCTTACCCCTATAGCAATCAGCCCCAGCATTTT.

This clonotype was recorded at least ten times. J is TRBJ2-4 and V is TRBV2, with D perhaps matching TRBD2 (5 bases). The CDR3 length is 14 residues. From germline, CDR1 is SNHLY and CDR2 FYNNEI. The ends were cut back, 5 bases at V and 3 bases at J, with 11 bases in the middle. This CDR3 is CASSFIRGKNIQYF. The DNA of the CDR3 is TGTGCCAGCAGTTTCATCCGGGGCAAAAACATTCAGTACTTC.

The chain has TRBV5-6 and TRBJ2-5; possibly TRBD2 for D (5 bases). The CDR3 has 14 amino acids. Germline V gene data show CDR1 as SGHDT and CDR2 as YYEEEE. Trimming took off 0 bases at V and 0 bases at J, with 6 bases between the two ends. The CDR3 protein is CASSLALDQETQYF. The CDR3 coding sequence is TGTGCCAGCAGCTTGGCACTAGACCAAGAGACCCAGTACTTC.

This clonotype was detected many times. The J gene is TRBJ2-3, the V gene TRBV12-3 or TRBV12-4; tentatively, D is TRBD2 (6 bases). This CDR3 region has 14 residues. Trimming removed 7 bases from V and 5 bases from J, with 16 bases in between. The CDR3 region is CASIVMLGGDTQYF. The CDR3 DNA is TGTGCCAGCATCGTTATGCTGGGGGGAGATACGCAGTATTTT.

This clonotype has at least ten counts. The chain couples TRBV21-1 to TRBJ2-5. TRBV21-1 is flagged as a pseudogene. This CDR3 contains 17 residues. CDR3 DNA: TGTGCCAGCAGCAAAGCGGCCCGACTGAGCCGTAGAGAGACCCAGTACTTC. This codes for CASSKAARLSRRETQYF.

This clonotype has a count of ten or more. The chain carries TRBV27 and TRBJ1-3; no clear D. There are 14 residues in the CDR3. V was trimmed by 4 bases and J by 0 bases, leaving 7 bases between them. Germline V gene sequence: CDR1 MNHEY, CDR2 SMNVEV (reference sequence). CDR3 in DNA: TGTGCCAGCAGTTCTCGGAGCTCTGGAAACACCATATATTTT. Translation: CASSSRSSGNTIYF.

This clonotype appeared many times. The chain links TRBV20-1 to TRBJ2-7, with D hard to call. Germline V lookup: CDR1 DFQATT, CDR2 SNEGSKA (reference sequence). This CDR3 has 12 residues. V lost 5 bases, J lost 3 bases, and 11 bases lay in between. The CDR3 DNA reads TGCAGTGCTCACCTCGGTCTCTACGAGCAGTACTTC. Its translation is CSAHLGLYEQYF.

At least ten counts were recorded for this clonotype. Here the CDR3 reads CSARVGAANEKLFF. CDR3 coding DNA: TGCAGTGCTAGGGTGGGGGCGGCTAATGAAAAACTGTTTTTT. This rearrangement joins TRBV20-1 to TRBJ1-4, with D perhaps TRBD1 (6 bases). The CDR3 consists of 14 residues. Germline-derived CDR1 and CDR2 are DFQATT and SNEGSKA (reference sequence). V was shortened by 3 bases and J by 3 bases, with 11 bases between the two germline ends.

This clonotype was detected many times. The chain employs TRBV9 and TRBJ2-2; TRBD2 matches at 7 bases. Germline-derived CDR1 and CDR2 are SGDLS and YYNGEE. The CDR3 sequence is 13 residues long. The V and J ends lost 1 base and 13 bases, in that order; junction bases with no gene match: 7. This CDR3 reads CASSVSGGPPLFF. The CDR3 DNA reads TGTGCCAGCAGCGTATCGGGGGGTCCCCCGCTGTTTTTT.

This clonotype was seen repeatedly, ten times or more. The chain links TRBV11-1 to TRBJ1-2; D unresolved. Trimming took 5 bases from V and 4 from J, leaving 14 bases between them. This CDR3 is built from 14 residues. Germline V lookup: CDR1 SGHAT, CDR2 FQDESV (reference sequence). CDR3 DNA: TGTGCCAGCAGCCCCCGGGAGAGGAGCTATGGCTACACCTTC. It encodes CASSPRERSYGYTF.

Worth noting for this clonotype: The junction departs from germline at one end; a sequencing error may be responsible. The gene calls are TRBV2 and TRBJ2-3, with D perhaps TRBD1 or TRBD2 (5 bases each). The CDR3 has 18 residues. Germline V gene lookup returns CDR1 SNHLY and CDR2 FYNNEI. The CDR3 bases are TGTGCCATCAGTCTCCCCCCTCGGAAGGGACGGGGCACAGATACGCAGTGTTTT. The encoded protein is CAISLPPRKGRGTDTQCF. The full variable domain, with the rest looked up from reference TRBV2 and TRBJ2-3, is EPEVTQTPSHQVTQMGQEVILRCVPISNHLYFYWYRQILGQKVEFLVSFYNNEISEKSEIFDDQFSVERPDGSNFTLKIRSTKLEDSAMYFCAISLPPRKGRGTDTQCFGPGTRLTVL.

The table lists this clonotype with a few counts. The DNA for the CDR3 is TGCGCCAGCAGACGGGACAGGGGGGCATCACCCCTCCACTTT. Protein: CASRRDRGASPLHF. J is TRBJ1-6 and V is TRBV5-1; 11 positions agree with TRBD1. Germline CDR1 reads SGHRS; CDR2 reads YFSETQ. With V trimmed by 5 bases and J by 10 bases, 5 bases remained unmatched. The CDR3 extends over 14 amino acids.